What follows is one TCR beta chain and its context. Only a few counts were recorded for this clonotype. Its specific antigen is unknown. The input lacks base qualities; no much larger clone sits a single base away. The library came from PCR. DNA from cultured CD4+ T cells was subjected to TCR sequencing with the Oncomine TCR Beta short-read assay at the Johns Hopkins FTIC core. The QIAamp micro DNA kit was used to extract genomic DNA from the cultured CD4+ T cells. The Oncomine TCR Beta libraries from cultured CD4+ T cells were pooled using unique dual indexes and then sequenced on an Illumina iSeq 100. The study's own analysis went as follows. Non-productive sequences were removed, and CDR3s that did not start with C, did not end with F or W, or were shorter than 7 amino acids were discarded. Antigen-specific clonotypes were identified using the MANAFEST web application through comparison of peptide-stimulated wells with reference and other culture wells. To be called positive, a clone needed an FDR below 0.05, an odds ratio above 5, and a productive frequency above 0.1% in at least two of three replicate wells. Clonotypes that were significantly expanded in both SARS-CoV-2 spike wells and at least one common cold coronavirus spike condition were defined as cross-reactive. Levenshtein distances (stringdist) and unrooted phylogenetic trees (ape) in R version 3.6.1 were used to assess CDR3 homology. TCRdb reworked the public reads: Q25 trimming with fastp, MiXCR clone assembly, productive beta chains retained. Duplicate CDR3 protein sequences are folded into a single record with the most common DNA and genes. TCRdb assigned the V and J calls; the authors' analysis was not used. The sample has some 11,000 distinct CDR3 sequences on record, around 60% of them singletons. The ten largest clones add up to 34% of the sample.

The sample belongs to a study of vaccination and CD4 T cells after COVID-19 (dated 2022 in TCRdb). Study-level background: Convalescent patients had a positive SARS-CoV-2 result on nasal swab PCR, and of these patients, several had mild disease and one had severe disease. The convalescent cohort comprised six males and four females, including two Hispanic individuals, seven Caucasians, two Asians and one multiracial person. Each participant got two doses of either the Pfizer-BioNTech BNT162b2 vaccine (n=8) or the Moderna mRNA-1273 vaccine (n=2). Post-COVID blood samples were collected from convalescent patients a median of around 96 days after diagnosis, with a range of roughly 30 to 161 days. The time from the second vaccine dose to post-vaccine blood sampling had a median of around 72 days and ranged from roughly 13 to 241 days. Culture stimuli were overlapping spike peptide pools from SARS-CoV-2 and from the common cold coronaviruses HCoV-NL63, HCoV-OC43 and HCoV-229E. As controls, cultures received a CEFX viral epitope pool (the positive control), an HIV-1 Nef peptide pool (the negative control), or no peptide at all. In 10 COVID-19 convalescent patients and a handful of infection-naive healthy vaccine recipients, the spike-specific CD4+ TCR repertoire before mRNA vaccination was compared with the repertoire after mRNA vaccination.

Results and caveats for the whole study, not just this receptor: The median number of SARS-CoV-2-reactive clonotypes rose from 20 to 25 after infection to some 37 after vaccination, but the change was not significant. Relatively few convalescent patients were included in the study, and early timepoints after natural infection were not analyzed. Among convalescent patients, a median about 86% of the SARS-CoV-2-reactive clones seen after vaccination appeared only after vaccination, which suggests priming specific to the vaccine. In convalescent patients, nearly all vaccine-specific clones (304 of 307) were found to be mono-reactive for SARS-CoV-2 spike rather than cross-reactive with common cold coronaviruses.

Read against the paper, the sample's treatment or condition label means: approximately 9-day PBMC culture with coronavirus spike peptide pools or control peptides (ViraFEST assay). To expand antigen-specific T cells with peptide pools and then pick out the expanded clonotypes through TCR sequencing, the study relied on the ViraFEST assay. Positive SARS-CoV-2 PCR tests in the convalescent patients dated from March to December 2020, before Alpha, Beta and Delta variants emerged in the United States. PBMCs were cultured at roughly 1.8 million per well in IMDM supplemented with 5% human AB serum and about 10 IU/ml IL-2, with 9.5 to 10 ug/ml peptide pools added. On days 3 and 7, half of the culture medium was replaced with fresh IL-2-containing medium. After approximately 11 days of culture, CD4+ T cells were isolated by negative selection with the EasySep CD4+ T cell isolation kit. PBMCs were separated from whole blood using Ficoll-Paque Plus gradient centrifugation and then either used fresh or cryopreserved at -140C. In general, triplicate wells were set up for every culture condition.

As encoded in the germline V gene (reference sequence), CDR1 is DFQATT while CDR2 is SNEGSKA. The CDR3 goes from the cysteine to the phenylalanine over 15 residues. Only the CDR3 part of the read is kept: 45 bases, read in frame from the first base. At the junction V is shortened by 3 bases and J by 7 bases; bases outside the gene matches: 11. Sequences were obtained from CD4+ T cells from blood, cultured in vitro. Recombination joined TRBV20-1 with TRBJ2-2; 7 nucleotides in the junction match TRBD1. The clonotype originates from a human donor who had recovered from COVID-19. In nucleotides, the sequence is TGCAGTGCTAGTGAGGGAACAGGGGACGTCGGGGAGCTGTTTTTT. It translates to CSASEGTGDVGELFF.